The 25 T cell receptor beta chains below were found in one sample sequenced in a study of post-analysis software for immune sequencing data. Study findings and constraints: A handful of TRBV segments were significantly more frequent in patients than in controls. TRBV5-6, TRBV5-1 and TRBV20-1 were among these segments.

TCR beta cDNA libraries included unique molecular identifiers. TCRdb re-called the PCR reads with MiXCR, one entry per CDR3 protein. The sample carries roughly 540,000 distinct CDR3 sequences, about a third recorded once. Antigens of these TCRs are unknown. Input material: blood. Receptor source: a girl aged 2-17 years with multiple sclerosis.

This clonotype was seen only a few times. V gene TRBV12-3 or TRBV12-4 combines with J gene TRBJ1-6; 7 nucleotides line up with TRBD1. The V segment lost 1 base and the J segment 10 bases; nucleotides outside the gene matches: 10. This CDR3 is 16 amino acids long. CDR3 DNA sequence: TGTGCCAGCAGTTTAGGGCAGGGGGTGCGTTGGTCACCCCTCCACTTT. It is translated as CASSLGQGVRWSPLHF.

This clonotype was counted only a few times. V is TRBV10-1 and J is TRBJ2-6, with D possibly TRBD1 on 5 matching bases. This CDR3 is 17 amino acids long. Looked up from germline, CDR1 is WNHNN and CDR2 is SYGVQD (reference sequence). Trimming left V 6 bases short and J 0 bases short, with 15 bases between. The CDR3 coding sequence is TGCGCCAGCAGCGATCGAGACAGCTACTCTGGGGCCAACGTCCTGACTTTC. This encodes CASSDRDSYSGANVLTF.

As concerns this clonotype: This may arise from a read error, as a much more abundant clone is one base away. This chain links TRBV12-3 or TRBV12-4 with TRBJ1-2; D possibly corresponds to TRBD1 (5 bases). This CDR3 spans 12 amino acids. CDR3 loop: CAGSGTHYGYTF. As DNA, the CDR3 is TGTGCCGGCAGTGGGACGCACTATGGCTACACCTTC.

The chain employs TRBV18 and TRBJ2-7; D is perhaps TRBD1 or TRBD2 (6 bases each). Germline CDR1 and CDR2: KGHSH and LQKENI. V gave up 3 bases and J gave up 9 bases, with 12 bases separating them. The CDR3 is 12 residues long. CDR3 protein: CASSPGGRGQYF. CDR3 bases: TGTGCCAGCTCACCCGGGGGCAGGGGGCAGTACTTC.

CDR3 nucleotide sequence: TGTGCCAGCAGCCAGCAACGGAATCAGCCCCAGCATTTT. Translated: CASSQQRNQPQHF. The V and J genes are TRBV3-1 and TRBJ1-5; no clear D gene. This CDR3 has 13 residues. Germline assignment: CDR1 LGHDT and CDR2 YNNKEL (reference sequence). V lost 3 bases and J 4 bases, leaving 7 bases between the germline ends.

V usage is TRBV4-1 and J usage is TRBJ2-3; tentatively, D is TRBD2 (5 bases). The V gene lost 0 bases and the J gene lost 5 bases, with 9 bases spanning the gap. The CDR3 loop spans 14 amino acids. Germline loops: CDR1 MGHRA, CDR2 YSYEKL. The CDR3 loop is CASSQEYGIDTQYF. Written as DNA, the CDR3 is TGCGCCAGCAGCCAAGAGTACGGGATAGATACGCAGTATTTT.

This clonotype has more than one count but fewer than ten. CDR3 in amino acids: CASSLNPGRSTGELFF. CDR3 nucleotides: TGTGCCAGCAGTTTAAACCCCGGAAGATCCACCGGGGAGCTGTTTTTT. V is TRBV12-3 or TRBV12-4 and J is TRBJ2-2; D not resolved. V was cut by 2 bases and J by 4 bases, with 14 bases left in between. This CDR3 contains 16 residues.

This chain links TRBV10-3 with TRBJ2-1; tentative D call: TRBD1 (6 bases). The CDR3 contains 15 residues. The germline CDR1 and CDR2 sequences are ENHRY and SYGVKD. Trimming stripped 2 bases from V and 8 bases from J, with 16 bases between. CDR3 nucleotide sequence: TGTGCCATCAGTGAGCAGGGGATCGGAGGCGATGAGCAGTTCTTC. Translating it yields CAISEQGIGGDEQFF.

This chain uses TRBV5-1 with TRBJ1-1, with D possibly TRBD1 on 6 matching bases. The CDR3 totals 14 residues. In germline, CDR1 is SGHRS, CDR2 YFSETQ. Trimming stripped 5 bases from V and 1 base from J, with 12 bases between. As DNA, the CDR3 is TGCGCCAGCAGTTCGGGACATCAGAACACTGAAGCTTTCTTT. It encodes CASSSGHQNTEAFF.

This clonotype occurred a few times. The chain employs TRBV10-3 and TRBJ1-2, with a tentative D call TRBD1 (5 bases). Germline V gives CDR1 ENHRY, CDR2 SYGVKD. V was cut by 5 bases and J by 0 bases, with 19 bases left in between. There are 17 residues in the CDR3. The CDR3: CAISKWDRENTNYGYTF. The CDR3 DNA reads as TGTGCCATCAGTAAATGGGACCGTGAGAATACTAACTATGGCTACACCTTC.

This clonotype was counted only a few times. The chain joins TRBV20-1 to TRBJ2-7; D is possibly TRBD1 (5 bases). Germline CDR1 DFQATT, CDR2 SNEGSKA (reference sequence). This CDR3 spans 15 amino acids. Trimming removed 6 bases at V and 0 bases at J, with 18 bases between. The CDR3, as DNA: TGCAGTGCCAAGGGCCCCAGGGCCCTCTCCTACGAGCAGTACTTC. Residues: CSAKGPRALSYEQYF.

The rearrangement links TRBV7-2 to TRBJ2-5, with unresolved D. The germline V gene encodes CDR1 SGHTA and CDR2 FQGNSA. Trimming took 1 base from V and 0 from J, leaving 6 bases between them. CDR3 size: 14 residues. The CDR3: CASSLVGYQETQYF. The DNA for the CDR3 is TGTGCCAGCAGCTTAGTCGGGTACCAAGAGACCCAGTACTTC.

A few counts support this clonotype. The chain is built from TRBV20-1 and TRBJ2-2; possibly TRBD2 for D (6 bases). The CDR3 contains 14 residues. Trimming pared 6 bases from V and 5 bases from J, leaving 16 bases between. CDR1 DFQATT and CDR2 SNEGSKA come from the germline V gene (reference sequence). CDR3 amino acids: CSASPAGRTGELFF. In DNA, the CDR3 is TGCAGTGCCTCGCCGGCGGGGAGGACCGGGGAGCTGTTTTTT.

V and J are TRBV20-1 and TRBJ2-1; D unclear. V was shortened by 3 bases and J by 8 bases, with 8 bases between the two germline ends. The CDR3 is made up of 11 amino acids. Germline V gene data show CDR1 as DFQATT and CDR2 as SNEGSKA (reference sequence). CDR3 residues: CSASVQYEQFF. For the CDR3, the DNA is TGCAGTGCTAGTGTGCAATATGAGCAGTTCTTC.

Only a few counts were recorded for this clonotype. The V call is TRBV12-3 or TRBV12-4, the J call TRBJ1-1; D perhaps matches TRBD1 (5 bases). The V gene lost 3 bases and the J gene lost 6 bases, with 11 bases spanning the gap. The CDR3 covers 13 residues. The CDR3: CASSLGGASEAFF. The CDR3 DNA follows: TGTGCCAGCAGTTTGGGTGGGGCGTCTGAAGCTTTCTTT.

This clonotype was found a few times. The genes are TRBV18 and TRBJ2-7; D gene unclear. Germline V lookup: CDR1 KGHSH, CDR2 LQKENI. V was shortened by 2 bases and J by 2 bases, with 10 bases between the two germline ends. CDR3 length: 14 amino acids. The CDR3 loop is CASSPATVAYEQYF. Here the CDR3 DNA reads TGTGCCAGCTCACCAGCGACCGTTGCCTACGAGCAGTACTTC. The full variable domain, completed using reference TRBV18 and TRBJ2-7, is NAGVMQNPRHLVRRRGQEARLRCSPMKGHSHVYWYRQLPEEGLKFMVYLQKENIIDESGMPKERFSAEFPKEGPSILRIQQVVRGDSAAYFCASSPATVAYEQYFGPGTRLTVT.

The V call is TRBV11-2, the J call TRBJ1-1, with D perhaps matching TRBD1 (5 bases). Trimming removed 3 bases from V and 11 bases from J, with 16 bases in between. This CDR3 spans 13 amino acids. Germline-derived CDR1 and CDR2 are SGHAT and FQNNGV. CDR3 nucleotide sequence: TGTGCCAGCAGCTTCGACCAGGGTCCCTTTGCTTTCTTT. Protein sequence: CASSFDQGPFAFF. The full variable domain, its missing parts supplied by reference TRBV11-2 and TRBJ1-1, is EAGVAQSPRYKIIEKRQSVAFWCNPISGHATLYWYQQILGQGPKLLIQFQNNGVVDDSQLPKDRFSAERLKGVDSTLKIQPAKLEDSAVYLCASSFDQGPFAFFGQGTRLTVV.

Note on this clonotype: This may arise from a read error, as a much more abundant clone is one base away. This chain joins TRBV7-3 and TRBJ1-5; perhaps TRBD1 as D (6 bases). This CDR3 has 13 residues. The V and J ends lost 2 bases and 5 bases respectively, with 7 bases between them. Germline V gene sequence: CDR1 SGHTA, CDR2 FQGTGA. CDR3 residues: CASSLHRDQPQHF. CDR3 nucleotide sequence: TGTGCCAGCAGCTTACACAGGGATCAGCCCCAGCATTTT.

The J gene is TRBJ1-1, the V gene TRBV9; 7 bases are a match to TRBD1. This CDR3 has 14 amino acids. The V gene's germline CDR1 is SGDLS and CDR2 YYNGEE. V was clipped by 0 bases and J by 9 bases; unmatched bases: 8. CDR3 in amino acids: CASSVEGRGRQAFF. In DNA, the CDR3 is TGTGCCAGCAGCGTAGAAGGAAGGGGGCGCCAAGCTTTCTTT.

For this clonotype: At one end the junction does not follow the germline gene, possibly because of a read error. In nucleotides, the CDR3 is TGTGCTAGCAGCTTATTAGAGGCTCCGGAAGAGCAGTTCTTC. It translates to CASSLLEAPEEQFF. The chain uses TRBV7-7 and TRBJ2-1; D not certain. This CDR3 is built from 14 residues. Germline V CDR1 and CDR2: SSHAT, FNYEAQ (reference sequence).

As regards this clonotype: Germline and junction disagree at one end, which may indicate a read error. The chain recombines TRBV2 with TRBJ2-6; tentative D call: TRBD2 (6 bases). Germline lookup yields CDR1 SNHLY and CDR2 FYNNEI. The CDR3 consists of 15 residues. For the CDR3, the DNA is TGTGCCAGCAGTGACGGGGGATCTGGGGCCAACGTCCGGACTTTC. It yields the protein CASSDGGSGANVRTF.

This clonotype was recorded a few times. The chain couples TRBV10-3 to TRBJ1-6; 7 nucleotides align to TRBD1. Trimming cost V 4 bases and J 7 bases; bases outside gene matches: 7. This CDR3 is 15 amino acids long. CDR1 and CDR2 (germline): ENHRY, SYGVKD. This CDR3 reads CAISVLDRENSPLHF. The CDR3 bases are TGTGCCATCAGTGTCTTAGACAGGGAAAATTCACCCCTCCACTTT.

The chain couples TRBV25-1 to TRBJ1-1; D not resolved. V gave up 3 bases and J gave up 0 bases, with 14 bases separating them. This CDR3 is built from 16 residues. Germline V lookup: CDR1 MGHDK, CDR2 SYGVNS. The CDR3 reads CASSEAETIMNTEAFF. The CDR3 coding sequence is TGTGCCAGCAGTGAGGCGGAAACCATCATGAACACTGAAGCTTTCTTT. Together with reference TRBV25-1 and TRBJ1-1, the CDR3 gives the full variable domain: EADIYQTPRYLVIGTGKKITLECSQTMGHDKMYWYQQDPGMELHLIHYSYGVNSTEKGDLSSESTVSRIRTEHFPLTLESARPSHTSQYLCASSEAETIMNTEAFFGQGTRLTVV.

The chain has TRBV11-2 and TRBJ2-3; the D gene is possibly TRBD1 (6 bases). V was clipped by 0 bases and J by 2 bases, with 12 bases between them. CDR1 is SGHAT and CDR2 is FQNNGV in the germline V gene. The CDR3 is 16 residues long. The CDR3 sequence is CASSLDRQGPTDTQYF. The CDR3 DNA reads TGTGCCAGCAGCTTAGATAGGCAGGGGCCCACAGATACGCAGTATTTT.

A few counts support this clonotype. V is TRBV7-2 and J is TRBJ2-7; 7 bases are a match to TRBD1. This CDR3 has 16 residues. J was trimmed by 1 base and V by 2 bases; bases with no gene match: 8. Germline CDR1 reads SGHTA; CDR2 reads FQGNSA. CDR3 protein: CASSLLGQFPSYEQYF. In nucleotides, the CDR3 is TGTGCCAGCAGCTTATTGGGACAGTTCCCGTCCTACGAGCAGTACTTC.